The present T cell receptor (beta chain) was sequenced within a study of T cell changes during pregnancy in multiple sclerosis. The CDR3 loop spans 14 amino acids. The V end was cut by 3 bases, the J end by 4 bases, with 10 bases between. Germline assignment: CDR1 MNHNS and CDR2 SASEGT. The assay was immunoSEQ multiplex PCR, and TCRdb's table has in-frame clones only and misses some. The sample holds around 33,000 clones; about 91% are singletons and the top ten take about 8%. The sequencing used CD8+ T cells from peripheral blood mononuclear cells, collected before pregnancy. The TCR comes from a female donor with multiple sclerosis, enrolled in a pregnancy study. J is TRBJ1-3 and V is TRBV6-1, with D hard to call. The CDR3 spells CASSEIGSGNTIYF. The CDR3 DNA is TGTGCCAGCAGTGAGATCGGGAGCGGAAACACCATATATTTT.